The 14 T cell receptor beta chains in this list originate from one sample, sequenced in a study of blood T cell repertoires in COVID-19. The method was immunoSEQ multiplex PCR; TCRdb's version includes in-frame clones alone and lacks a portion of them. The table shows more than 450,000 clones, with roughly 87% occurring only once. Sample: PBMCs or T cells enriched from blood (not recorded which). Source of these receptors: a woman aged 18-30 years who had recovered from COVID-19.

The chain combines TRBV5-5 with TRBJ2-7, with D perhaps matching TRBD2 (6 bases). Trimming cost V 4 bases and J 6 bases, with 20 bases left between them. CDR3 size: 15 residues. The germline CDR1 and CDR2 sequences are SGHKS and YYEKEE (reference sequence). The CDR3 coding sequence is TGTGCCAGCAGCCCAGACCCGGGGGAATTCCGCGAGCAGTACTTC. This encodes CASSPDPGEFREQYF.

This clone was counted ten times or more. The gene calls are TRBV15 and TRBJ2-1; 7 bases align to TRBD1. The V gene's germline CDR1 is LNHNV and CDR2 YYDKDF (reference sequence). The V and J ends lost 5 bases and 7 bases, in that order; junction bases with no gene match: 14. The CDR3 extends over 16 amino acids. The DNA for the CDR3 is TGTGCCACCAGCGGTCGGACAGGAAAAATGGGGAATGAGCAGTTCTTC. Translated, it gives CATSGRTGKMGNEQFF.

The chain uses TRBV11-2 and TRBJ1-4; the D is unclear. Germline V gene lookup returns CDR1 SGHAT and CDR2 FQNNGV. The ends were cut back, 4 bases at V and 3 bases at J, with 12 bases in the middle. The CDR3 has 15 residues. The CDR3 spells CASSSYEGANEKLFF. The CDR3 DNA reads TGTGCCAGCAGCTCGTACGAGGGAGCTAATGAAAAACTGTTTTTT.

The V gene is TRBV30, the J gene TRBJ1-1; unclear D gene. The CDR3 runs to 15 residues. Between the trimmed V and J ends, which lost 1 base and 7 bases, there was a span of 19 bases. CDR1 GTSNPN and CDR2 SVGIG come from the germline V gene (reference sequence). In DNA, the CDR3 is TGTGCCTGGAGTGCCGACGAGGCCCGAGGTGGTGAAGCTTTCTTT. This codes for CAWSADEARGGEAFF.

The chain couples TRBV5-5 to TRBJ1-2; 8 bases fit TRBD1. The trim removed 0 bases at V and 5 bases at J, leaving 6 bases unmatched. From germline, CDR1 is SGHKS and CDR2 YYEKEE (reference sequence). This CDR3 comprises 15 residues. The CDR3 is CASSLATGEQYGYTF. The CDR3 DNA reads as TGTGCCAGCAGCTTGGCGACAGGGGAACAGTATGGCTACACCTTC.

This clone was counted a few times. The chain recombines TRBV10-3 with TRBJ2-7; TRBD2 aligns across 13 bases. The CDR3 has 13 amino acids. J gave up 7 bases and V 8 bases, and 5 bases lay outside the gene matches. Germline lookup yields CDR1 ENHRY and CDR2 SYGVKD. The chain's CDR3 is CAIALTSGGEQYF. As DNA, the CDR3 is TGTGCCATCGCCCTGACTAGCGGGGGGGAGCAGTACTTC.

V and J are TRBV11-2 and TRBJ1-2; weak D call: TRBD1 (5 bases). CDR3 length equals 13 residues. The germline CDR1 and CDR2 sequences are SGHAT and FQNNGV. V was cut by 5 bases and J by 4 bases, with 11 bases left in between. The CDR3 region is CASSPPGGYGYTF. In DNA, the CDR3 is TGTGCCAGCAGCCCCCCGGGGGGCTATGGCTACACCTTC.

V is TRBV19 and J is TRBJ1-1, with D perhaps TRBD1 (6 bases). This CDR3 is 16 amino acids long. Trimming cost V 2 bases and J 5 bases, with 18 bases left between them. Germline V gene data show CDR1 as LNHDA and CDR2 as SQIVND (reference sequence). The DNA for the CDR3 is TGTGCCAGTAGTATACAGGGGAGGGATGGTAAGACTGAAGCTTTCTTT. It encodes CASSIQGRDGKTEAFF.

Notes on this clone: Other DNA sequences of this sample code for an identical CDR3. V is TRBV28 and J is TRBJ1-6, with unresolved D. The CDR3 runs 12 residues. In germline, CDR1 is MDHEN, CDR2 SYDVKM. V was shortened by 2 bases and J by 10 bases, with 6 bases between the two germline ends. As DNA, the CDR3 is TGTGCCAGCAGTTTAGCGGGGTCACCCCTCCACTTT. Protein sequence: CASSLAGSPLHF.

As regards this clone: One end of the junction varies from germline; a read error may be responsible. The CDR3 nucleotides read TGTGCCAGCAGGACCCAGAGCAGGTGGAACTTC. Its translation is CASRTQSRWNF. V is TRBV2 and J is TRBJ2-7; no definite D call. The CDR3 covers 11 residues. The germline V gene encodes CDR1 SNHLY and CDR2 FYNNEI.

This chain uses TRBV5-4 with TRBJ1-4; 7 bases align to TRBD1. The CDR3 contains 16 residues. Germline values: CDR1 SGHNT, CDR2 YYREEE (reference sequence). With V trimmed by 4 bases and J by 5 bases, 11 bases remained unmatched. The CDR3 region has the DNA TGTGCCAGCAGCCGTGAGTTAGGGGGCCTAAATGAAAAACTGTTTTTT. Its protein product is CASSRELGGLNEKLFF.

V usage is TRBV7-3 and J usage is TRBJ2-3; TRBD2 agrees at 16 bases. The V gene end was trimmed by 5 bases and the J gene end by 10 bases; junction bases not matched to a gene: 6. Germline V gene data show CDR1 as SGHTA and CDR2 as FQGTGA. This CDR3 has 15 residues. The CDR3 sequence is CASSAGTSGGVPQYF. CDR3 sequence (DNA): TGTGCCAGCAGCGCAGGGACTAGCGGGGGGGTGCCGCAGTATTTT. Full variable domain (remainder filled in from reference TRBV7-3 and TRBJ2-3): GAGVSQTPSNKVTEKGKYVELRCDPISGHTALYWYRQSLGQGPEFLIYFQGTGAADDSGLPNDRFFAVRPEGSVSTLKIQRTERGDSAVYLCASSAGTSGGVPQYFGPGTRLTVL.

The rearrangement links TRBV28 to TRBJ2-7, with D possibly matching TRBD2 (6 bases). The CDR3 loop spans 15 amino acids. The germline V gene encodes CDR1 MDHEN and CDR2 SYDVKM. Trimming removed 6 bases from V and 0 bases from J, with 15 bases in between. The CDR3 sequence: CASRNRGSDSYEQYF. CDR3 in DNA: TGTGCCAGCAGAAACCGGGGGTCTGACTCCTACGAGCAGTACTTC.

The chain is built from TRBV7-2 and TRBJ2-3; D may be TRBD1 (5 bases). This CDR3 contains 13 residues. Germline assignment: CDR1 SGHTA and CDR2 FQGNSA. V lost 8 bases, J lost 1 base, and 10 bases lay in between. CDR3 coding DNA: TGTGCCAGCGTGACAGCCCGCACAGATACGCAGTATTTT. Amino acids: CASVTARTDTQYF. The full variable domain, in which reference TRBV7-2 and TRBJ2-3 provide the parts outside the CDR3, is GAGVSQSPSNKVTEKGKDVELRCDPISGHTALYWYRQSLGQGLEFLIYFQGNSAPDKSGLPSDRFSAERTGGSVSTLTIQRTQQEDSAVYLCASVTARTDTQYFGPGTRLTVL.